These T cell receptor beta chains were read from a single sample in a study of CD8 T cells in Susac syndrome. TCRdb reanalysed the immunoSEQ multiplex PCR reads using MiXCR and keeps one entry per CDR3 protein. The data hold 100,000 to 150,000 distinct CDR3 sequences, with 75% to 90% observed a single time. Material for sequencing was CD8+ T cells from PBMCs. The receptors stem from a human donor with multiple sclerosis. Each CDR3 is given with its conserved first and last residue. Fields, in order: V gene, CDR3 length, J gene, clone size, D gene, CDR3 DNA, CDR3 protein. A D gene is named only where the DNA matches it firmly. Not every row has a clone size; where given, it reads once, few, many or a size class.

V: TRBV20-1; length: 15; J: TRBJ2-7; size: NA; D: NA; DNA: TGCAGTGCAGAAGACACCGGGACCAACTCCTACGAGCAGTACTTC; CDR3: CSAEDTGTNSYEQYF
V: TRBV20-1; length: 20; J: TRBJ1-5; size: NA; D: NA; DNA: TGCAGTGCTAGAGTTACCCCTACCGAGTCCTACTCATTGGGCAATCAGCCCCAGCATTTT; CDR3: CSARVTPTESYSLGNQPQHF
V: TRBV2; length: 14; J: TRBJ2-5; size: once; D: NA; DNA: TGTGCCAGCTCAGGGGCCAGCATACAAGAGACCCAGTACTTC; CDR3: CASSGASIQETQYF
V: TRBV5-1; length: 16; J: TRBJ1-1; size: NA; D: NA; DNA: TGCGCCAGCAGCACTCACCCAGGGGCCAGGGGCACTGAAGCTTTCTTT; CDR3: CASSTHPGARGTEAFF
V: TRBV9; length: 15; J: TRBJ2-3; size: NA; D: NA; DNA: TGTGCCAGCAGCGTAGTCAACGGGAACACAGATACGCAGTATTTT; CDR3: CASSVVNGNTDTQYF
V: TRBV5-1; length: 13; J: TRBJ2-1; size: NA; D: NA; DNA: TGTGCCAGCAGTTTGTATGGGTACAATGAGCAGTTCTTC; CDR3: CASSLYGYNEQFF
V: TRBV27; length: 15; J: TRBJ2-1; size: NA; D: NA; DNA: TGTGCCAGCAGTGAGGGAGCTTCCTCCTACAATGAGCAGTTCTTC; CDR3: CASSEGASSYNEQFF
V: TRBV12-3/TRBV12-4; length: 15; J: TRBJ2-1; size: NA; D: NA; DNA: TGTGCCAGCAGTTTAGAAGGCAGGGGCTACAATGAGCAGTTCTTC; CDR3: CASSLEGRGYNEQFF
V: TRBV11-1; length: 14; J: TRBJ2-4; size: NA; D: NA; DNA: TGTGCCAGCAGCTTAGGGCAGGGTAAAAACATTCAGTACTTC; CDR3: CASSLGQGKNIQYF
V: TRBV29-1; length: 12; J: TRBJ1-1; size: NA; D: NA; DNA: TGCAGCGTTGTCTGGGAGAACACTGAAGCTTTCTTT; CDR3: CSVVWENTEAFF
V: TRBV15; length: 19; J: TRBJ1-2; size: NA; D: NA; DNA: TGTGCCACCAGCAGAGATCTTGGCAGCTCAACCCTGGGGGACTATGGCTACACCTTC; CDR3: CATSRDLGSSTLGDYGYTF
V: TRBV6-2/TRBV6-3; length: 14; J: TRBJ1-5; size: few; D: NA; DNA: TGTGCCAGCAGTTCCACAGGGTTTCCACAGCCCCAGCATTTT; CDR3: CASSSTGFPQPQHF
V: TRBV9; length: 20; J: TRBJ2-1; size: NA; D: TRBD2; DNA: TGTGCCAGCAGCGCCTCTTCACTAGCGGGAGGGCCGATAGACGACAATGAGCAGTTCTTC; CDR3: CASSASSLAGGPIDDNEQFF
V: TRBV29-1; length: 13; J: TRBJ2-5; size: NA; D: NA; DNA: TGCAGCGTTGAAAAAGTAGCTTGGGAGACCCAGTACTTC; CDR3: CSVEKVAWETQYF
V: TRBV21-1; length: 13; J: TRBJ1-5; size: NA; D: NA; DNA: TGTGCCAGCGACGGGGGAGGCGATCAGCCCCAGCATTTT; CDR3: CASDGGGDQPQHF
V: TRBV19; length: 11; J: TRBJ2-1; size: NA; D: TRBD2; DNA: TGTGCCAGTAGTACCGGACTAGATCAGTTCTTC; CDR3: CASSTGLDQFF
V: TRBV12-3/TRBV12-4; length: 13; J: TRBJ1-1; size: NA; D: NA; DNA: TGTGCCAGCTTAAATCCAGGGTACACTGAAGCTTTCTTT; CDR3: CASLNPGYTEAFF
V: TRBV23-1; length: 14; J: TRBJ1-5; size: NA; D: NA; DNA: TGCGCCAGCAGTCGGGGGCTATGCAATCAGCCCCAGCATTTT; CDR3: CASSRGLCNQPQHF
V: TRBV5-1; length: 14; J: TRBJ1-2; size: few; D: NA; DNA: TGCGCCAGCAGCTTGGGGCAGGGGAACTATGGCTACACCTTC; CDR3: CASSLGQGNYGYTF
V: TRBV7-2; length: 16; J: TRBJ2-2; size: NA; D: NA; DNA: TGTGCCAGCAGCTTAGTCGGAGATCTGAGGGCCGGGGAGCTGTTTTTT; CDR3: CASSLVGDLRAGELFF
V: TRBV7-3; length: 16; J: TRBJ2-1; size: NA; D: NA; DNA: TGTGCCAGCATCGAAGAGCTACAGTCTTCCTACAATGAGCAGTTCTTC; CDR3: CASIEELQSSYNEQFF
V: TRBV7-2; length: 13; J: TRBJ2-1; size: NA; D: NA; DNA: TGTGCCAGCACCATGATGCAAGCGAGGGAGGAGTTCTTC; CDR3: CASTMMQAREEFF
V: TRBV5-6; length: 14; J: TRBJ1-5; size: once; D: TRBD1; DNA: TGTGCCAGCAGCCGACAGGGGATGGGTCAGCCCCAGCATTTT; CDR3: CASSRQGMGQPQHF
V: TRBV27; length: 14; J: TRBJ1-2; size: few; D: TRBD1; DNA: TGTGCCAGCACTTTTTCAGGGGGGAGCTATGGCTACACCTTC; CDR3: CASTFSGGSYGYTF
V: TRBV4-1; length: 17; J: TRBJ2-1; size: NA; D: TRBD2; DNA: TGCGCCAGCAGCCAAAGCGAGCGGGGGCTTTCCTACAATGAGCAGTTCTTC; CDR3: CASSQSERGLSYNEQFF
V: TRBV4-1; length: 15; J: TRBJ2-7; size: few; D: TRBD1; DNA: TGCGCCAGCAGCCACGGACAGGGGGGATCGAGTGAGCAGTACTTC; CDR3: CASSHGQGGSSEQYF
V: TRBV2; length: 12; J: TRBJ1-2; size: NA; D: NA; DNA: TGTGCCAGCAGTGAGAGTCGCTGGGGCTACACCTTC; CDR3: CASSESRWGYTF
V: TRBV20-1; length: 15; J: TRBJ2-1; size: NA; D: NA; DNA: TGCAGTGCTAGCCCCGGGACCGAACTCTACAATGAGCAGTTCTTC; CDR3: CSASPGTELYNEQFF
V: TRBV4-1; length: 14; J: TRBJ1-4; size: NA; D: NA; DNA: TGCGCCAGCAGCCATTCCTTGGGACGTGAAAAACTGTTTTTT; CDR3: CASSHSLGREKLFF
V: TRBV12-3/TRBV12-4; length: 15; J: TRBJ2-2; size: NA; D: NA; DNA: TGTGCCAGCAGTTTCGGGGGGCTGGACACCGGGGAGCTGTTTTTT; CDR3: CASSFGGLDTGELFF
V: TRBV4-1; length: 13; J: TRBJ1-5; size: medium-sized; D: NA; DNA: TGCGCCAGCAGCCAAGGAGGGAGACAGCCCCAGCATTTT; CDR3: CASSQGGRQPQHF
V: TRBV25-1; length: 17; J: TRBJ2-2; size: NA; D: TRBD1; DNA: TGTGCCAGCAGTGAATTAGGGGACAGTCAGGGGGCCGGGGAGCTGTTTTTT; CDR3: CASSELGDSQGAGELFF
V: TRBV16; length: 14; J: TRBJ1-6; size: NA; D: NA; DNA: TGTGCCAGCAGCTATGACAGCTATAATTCACCCCTCCACTTT; CDR3: CASSYDSYNSPLHF
V: TRBV27; length: 14; J: TRBJ2-1; size: NA; D: NA; DNA: TGTGCCAGCAGTTTAAGCGTCCTTGGACCTGAGCAGTTCTTC; CDR3: CASSLSVLGPEQFF
V: TRBV19; length: 14; J: TRBJ2-1; size: NA; D: TRBD2; DNA: TGTGCCAGTAGTGGTAGCGGGATCCTCAATGAGCAGTTCTTC; CDR3: CASSGSGILNEQFF
V: TRBV7-8; length: 15; J: TRBJ2-1; size: NA; D: TRBD1; DNA: TGTGCCAGCAGCTTAGTCGGACAGGGGGGCCATGAGCAGTTCTTC; CDR3: CASSLVGQGGHEQFF
V: TRBV6-6; length: 14; J: TRBJ2-3; size: few; D: NA; DNA: TGTGCCAGCAGTTACGGGTACAGCACAGATACGCAGTATTTT; CDR3: CASSYGYSTDTQYF
V: TRBV20-1; length: 19; J: TRBJ2-1; size: NA; D: TRBD2; DNA: TGCAGTGCCACCATTTTTACTGTAGCGGGGCCGAGCTCCTACAATGAGCAGTTCTTC; CDR3: CSATIFTVAGPSSYNEQFF
V: TRBV6-5; length: 10; J: TRBJ2-1; size: NA; D: NA; DNA: TGTGCCAGCAAATACAATGAGCAGTTCTTC; CDR3: CASKYNEQFF
V: TRBV12-3/TRBV12-4; length: 17; J: TRBJ2-5; size: few; D: NA; DNA: TGTGCCAGCAGCGATCCATTAGCGGAGGGGGAGGTCGGGACCCAGTACTTC; CDR3: CASSDPLAEGEVGTQYF
V: TRBV19; length: 14; J: TRBJ1-2; size: NA; D: NA; DNA: TGTGCCAGTAGTCTCCAGGGGTCTAACTATGGCTACACCTTC; CDR3: CASSLQGSNYGYTF
V: TRBV11-2; length: 13; J: TRBJ2-3; size: NA; D: NA; DNA: TGTGCCAGCCTTGCCCCAGACACAGATACGCAGTATTTT; CDR3: CASLAPDTDTQYF
V: TRBV11-2; length: 16; J: TRBJ2-7; size: few; D: NA; DNA: TGTGCCAGCAGCCAGATGGGGGGCACAGACCCCTACGAGCAGTACTTC; CDR3: CASSQMGGTDPYEQYF
V: TRBV27; length: 14; J: TRBJ2-2; size: once; D: NA; DNA: TGTGCCAGCCAATGGACAGTGAACACCGGGGAGCTGTTTTTT; CDR3: CASQWTVNTGELFF
V: TRBV27; length: 14; J: TRBJ2-1; size: NA; D: TRBD2; DNA: TGTGCCAGCAGATACGGGGGGGATTACAATGAGCAGTTCTTC; CDR3: CASRYGGDYNEQFF
V: TRBV27; length: 13; J: TRBJ2-3; size: once; D: NA; DNA: TGTGCCAGCAGTGAGTCTAGCGTAGATACGCAGTATTTT; CDR3: CASSESSVDTQYF
V: TRBV5-1; length: 16; J: TRBJ2-1; size: NA; D: NA; DNA: TGCGCCAGCAGCTTGGGGGGGACTGGTTCCTACAATGAGCAGTTCTTC; CDR3: CASSLGGTGSYNEQFF
V: TRBV5-1; length: 17; J: TRBJ2-1; size: NA; D: TRBD1; DNA: TGCGCCAGCAGCTTGAGGGGGCAGGGGCTATCCTACAATGAGCAGTTCTTC; CDR3: CASSLRGQGLSYNEQFF
V: TRBV18; length: 15; J: TRBJ2-5; size: once; D: NA; DNA: TGTGCCAGCTCACCAAATCTGTCGCGCCAAGAGACCCAGTACTTC; CDR3: CASSPNLSRQETQYF
V: TRBV4-1; length: 13; J: TRBJ2-5; size: few; D: NA; DNA: TGCGCCAGCAGCAACGACGCACAAGAGACCCAGTACTTC; CDR3: CASSNDAQETQYF
V: TRBV5-6; length: 17; J: TRBJ2-1; size: NA; D: TRBD2; DNA: TGTGCCAGCAGCTACCGATGGACTAGCGGAGGCAGGAATGAGCAGTTCTTC; CDR3: CASSYRWTSGGRNEQFF
V: TRBV20-1; length: 17; J: TRBJ2-5; size: NA; D: TRBD2; DNA: TGCAGTGCTAGAACACCCTATAGCGGGGGGGTTCGGGAGACCCAGTACTTC; CDR3: CSARTPYSGGVRETQYF
V: TRBV7-2; length: 17; J: TRBJ2-3; size: NA; D: TRBD1; DNA: TGTGCCAGCAGCTCCGGGGGGACAGGGTCCCCCACAGATACGCAGTATTTT; CDR3: CASSSGGTGSPTDTQYF
V: TRBV6-1; length: 15; J: TRBJ1-4; size: few; D: NA; DNA: TGTGCCAGCATGTGGGACGGATCCTTCAATGAAAAACTGTTTTTT; CDR3: CASMWDGSFNEKLFF